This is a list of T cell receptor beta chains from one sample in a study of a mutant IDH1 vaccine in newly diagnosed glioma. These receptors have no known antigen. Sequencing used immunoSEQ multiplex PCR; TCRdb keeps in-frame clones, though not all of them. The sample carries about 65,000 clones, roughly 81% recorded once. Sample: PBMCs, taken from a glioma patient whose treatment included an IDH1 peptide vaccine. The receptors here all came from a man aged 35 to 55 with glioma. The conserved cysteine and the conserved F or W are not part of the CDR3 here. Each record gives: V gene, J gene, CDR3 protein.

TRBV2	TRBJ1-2	ASRGPYGGYT
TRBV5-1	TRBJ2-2	ASSLGGATGELF
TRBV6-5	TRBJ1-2	ASSYSTSSNGYT
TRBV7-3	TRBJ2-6	ASSLFQGSSGANVLT
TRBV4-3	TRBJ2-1	ASSQELRGGRYEQF
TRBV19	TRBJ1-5	ASIDRRYSNQPQH
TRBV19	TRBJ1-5	ASSYLQGQRSNQPQH
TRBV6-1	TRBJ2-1	ASGPRGRNEQF
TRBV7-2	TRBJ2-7	ASSQGTSGSGSYEQY
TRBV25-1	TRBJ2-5	ASSELTLRETQY
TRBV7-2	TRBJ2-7	ASSLVGPAGEQY
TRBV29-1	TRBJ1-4	SVGWGDEKLF